The 8 T cell receptor beta chains listed next were all sequenced from one sample in a study of Ad26.COV2.S vaccination and SARS-CoV-2 variants. The data were produced by immunoSEQ multiplex PCR, yet TCRdb's version contains in-frame clones alone and is incomplete. Among about 320,000 clones listed, around 90% were seen once. Treatment given: around 19 received Ad26.COV2.S at low or high dose, single or two shots; about five received placebo; per-sample allocation not given. Collection of samples fell on day 63 after the first vaccine or placebo injection. This sample comprised peripheral blood, obtained in a trial of Ad26.COV2.S vaccine versus placebo. These receptors were obtained from a person aged 18-60 years who received the Ad26.COV2.S COVID-19 vaccine or a placebo.

Concerning this clone itself: The limits of the CDR3 on the DNA are not certain, so only TCRdb's listed CDR3 is given. The chain combines TRBV6-6 with TRBJ2-7; the table calls TRBD1, which could not be checked here. The germline V gene encodes CDR1 MNHNY and CDR2 SVGAGI (reference sequence). The CDR3 spans 15 amino acids, including both terminal residues. The CDR3 sequence is CASSSSGGQGYEQYV.

The gene calls are TRBV2 and TRBJ1-1; no clear D gene. Trimming removed 5 bases at V and 7 bases at J, with 8 bases between. The germline gives CDR1 SNHLY, CDR2 FYNNEI. This CDR3 region has 11 residues. This CDR3 reads CASSPQFEAFF. CDR3 bases: TGTGCCAGCAGTCCGCAGTTTGAAGCTTTCTTT.

V usage is TRBV28 and J usage is TRBJ2-2; TRBD1 aligns across 7 bases. V lost 5 bases and J lost 4; bases outside the gene matches: 4. This CDR3 has 14 residues. Looked up from germline, CDR1 is MDHEN and CDR2 is SYDVKM. CDR3 sequence reads: CASSRQGSTGELFF. CDR3 nucleotide sequence: TGTGCCAGCAGTCGACAGGGCTCCACCGGGGAGCTGTTTTTT.

The rearrangement joins TRBV5-1 to TRBJ2-3, with 8 bases identical to TRBD1. V lost 0 bases and J lost 0; bases outside the gene matches: 6. CDR3 size: 17 residues. Germline CDR1 SGHRS, CDR2 YFSETQ. The CDR3 protein is CASSLDRGFFSTDTQYF. In DNA, the CDR3 is TGCGCCAGCAGCTTGGACAGGGGGTTCTTTAGCACAGATACGCAGTATTTT.

The chain links TRBV9 to TRBJ2-1; TRBD2 agrees at 10 bases. This CDR3 is built from 15 residues. With 4 bases clipped from V and 4 bases from J, the junction kept 5 bases outside the gene matches. From germline, CDR1 is SGDLS and CDR2 YYNGEE. The CDR3 region has the DNA TGTGCCAGCAGCTCGACTAGCGGGCGGTACAATGAGCAGTTCTTC. It yields the protein CASSSTSGRYNEQFF.

The chain couples TRBV21-1 to TRBJ2-4. TRBV21-1 is an annotated pseudogene. The CDR3 has 14 amino acids. CDR3 coding DNA: TGTGCCAGCAGCAAAGAGGGCCACCGGCCCATTCAGTACTTC. Translating it yields CASSKEGHRPIQYF.

The V gene is TRBV5-4, the J gene TRBJ1-1; no clear D gene. Germline CDR1 is SGHNT and CDR2 is YYREEE (reference sequence). This CDR3 region has 14 residues. Trimming took off 3 bases at V and 1 base at J, with 10 bases between the two ends. DNA of the CDR3: TGTGCCAGCAGCTCAGCTCCTTCGAACACTGAAGCTTTCTTT. Protein sequence: CASSSAPSNTEAFF. Supplemented by reference TRBV5-4 and TRBJ1-1, the full variable domain reads ETGVTQSPTHLIKTRGQQVTLRCSSQSGHNTVSWYQQALGQGPQFIFQYYREEENGRGNFPPRFSGLQFPNYSSELNVNALELDDSALYLCASSSAPSNTEAFFGQGTRLTVV.

The chain couples TRBV5-6 to TRBJ1-2; D call uncertain. Germline loops: CDR1 SGHDT, CDR2 YYEEEE. The length of the CDR3 is 15 residues. Trimming shortened V by 0 bases and J by 2 bases, and 11 bases separated the two germline ends. This chain's CDR3 is CASSLAGGSNYGYTF. The CDR3 DNA follows: TGTGCCAGCAGCTTGGCCGGCGGATCGAACTATGGCTACACCTTC. Looking up the rest from reference TRBV5-6 and TRBJ1-2 gives the full variable domain: DAGVTQSPTHLIKTRGQQVTLRCSPKSGHDTVSWYQQALGQGPQFIFQYYEEEERQRGNFPDRFSGHQFPNYSSELNVNALLLGDSALYLCASSLAGGSNYGYTFGSGTRLTVV.